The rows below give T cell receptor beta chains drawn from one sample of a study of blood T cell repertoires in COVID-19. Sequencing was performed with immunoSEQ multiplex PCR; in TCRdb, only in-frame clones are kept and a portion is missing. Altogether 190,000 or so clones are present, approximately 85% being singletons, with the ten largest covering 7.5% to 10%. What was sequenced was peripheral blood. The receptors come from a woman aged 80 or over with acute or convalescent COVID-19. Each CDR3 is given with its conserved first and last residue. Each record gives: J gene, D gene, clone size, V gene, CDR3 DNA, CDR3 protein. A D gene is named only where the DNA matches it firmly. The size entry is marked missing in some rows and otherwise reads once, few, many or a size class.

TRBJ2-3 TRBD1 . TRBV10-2 TGCGCCAGCAGTGGGGGGACAGGGGTTAGCACAGATACGCAGTATTTT CASSGGTGVSTDTQYF
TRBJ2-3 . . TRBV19 TGTGCCAGTAGTATCCCCAGGGGGGTTCTAGGCACAGATACGCAGTATTTT CASSIPRGVLGTDTQYF
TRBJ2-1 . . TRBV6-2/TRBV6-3 TGTGCCAGCAGTTACAGGGGCAATGAGCAGTTCTTC CASSYRGNEQFF
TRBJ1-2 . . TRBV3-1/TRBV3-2 TGTGCCAGCAGCTCGGGTCCACACGGCTACACCTTC CASSSGPHGYTF
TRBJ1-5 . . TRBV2 TGTGCCAGCAGTGAAGGGCAGGGTGGACAGCCCCAGCATTTT CASSEGQGGQPQHF
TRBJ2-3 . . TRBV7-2 TGTGCCAGCAGGGGGGCAGGCCGTGGCACAGATACGCAGTATTTT CASRGAGRGTDTQYF
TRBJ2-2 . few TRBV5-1 TGCGCCAGCAGCTTGGGGCCGGTAGGGGATTCCGGGGAGCTGTTTTTT CASSLGPVGDSGELFF
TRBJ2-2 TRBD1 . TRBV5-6 TGTGCCAGCAGCTGGACAGGGGACGCGAACACCGGGGAGCTGTTTTTT CASSWTGDANTGELFF
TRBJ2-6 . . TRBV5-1 TGCGCCAGCAGCTTGGCGTTTAGCTCTGGGGCCAACGTCCTGACTTTC CASSLAFSSGANVLTF
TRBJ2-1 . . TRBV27 TGTGCCAGCAGTTTAGAGAGTACCAACAATGAGCAGTTCTTC CASSLESTNNEQFF
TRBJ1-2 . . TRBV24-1 TGTGCCACCAGTGATTCACGGACATCCAGGGGCTATGGCTACACCTTC CATSDSRTSRGYGYTF
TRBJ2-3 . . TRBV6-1 TGTGCCAGCAGTGAACTGTATAGCACAGATACGCAGTATTTT CASSELYSTDTQYF
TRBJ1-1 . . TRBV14 TGTGCCAGCAGCCTACAGACCCGGACTGAAGCTTTCTTT CASSLQTRTEAFF
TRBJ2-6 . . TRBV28 TGTGCCAGCAGCTCCCCTGGGGCCAACGTCCTGACTTTC CASSSPGANVLTF
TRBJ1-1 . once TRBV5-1 TGCGCCAGCAGCTTGGCCGCGCCGAACACTGAAGCTTTCTTT CASSLAAPNTEAFF
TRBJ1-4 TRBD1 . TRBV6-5 TGTGCCAGCAGAAGACAGGGGGCGGTTCGTGAAAAACTGTTTTTT CASRRQGAVREKLFF
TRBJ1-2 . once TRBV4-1 TGCGCCAGCAGCCAAGGACAAAACTATGGCTACACCTTC CASSQGQNYGYTF
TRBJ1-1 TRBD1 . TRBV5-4 TGTGCCAGCAGCTTAGGACAGGGGGGGAACACTGAAGCTTTCTTT CASSLGQGGNTEAFF
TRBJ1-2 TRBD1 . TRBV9 TGTGCCAGCAGCGGACAGGGGGGGTATGGCTACACCTTC CASSGQGGYGYTF
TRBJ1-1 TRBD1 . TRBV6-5 TGTGCCAGCAGTTTACCCGGGACAGGGAGGACTGAAGCTTTCTTT CASSLPGTGRTEAFF
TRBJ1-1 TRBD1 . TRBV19 TGTGCCAGTAGTAAAGAACAGGGGATGCAAACTGAAGCTTTCTTT CASSKEQGMQTEAFF
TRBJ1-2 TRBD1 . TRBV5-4 TGTGCCAGCAGCTTGTGGGCCAGGGGGAATGGCTACACCTTC CASSLWARGNGYTF
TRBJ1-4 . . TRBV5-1 TGCGCCAGCCGCCCGGCAACTAATGAAAAACTGTTTTTT CASRPATNEKLFF
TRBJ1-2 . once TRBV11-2 TGTGCCAGCAGCCCAACCCAGGGAAGCGGCTACACCTTC CASSPTQGSGYTF
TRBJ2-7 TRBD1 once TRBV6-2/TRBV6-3 TGTGCCAGCGGTTCGGGACAGGGGTTCTCCTACGAGCAGTACTTC CASGSGQGFSYEQYF
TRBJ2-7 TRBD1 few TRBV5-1 TGCGCCAGCAGCATAGGACAGGGTTCGTACGAGCAGTACTTC CASSIGQGSYEQYF
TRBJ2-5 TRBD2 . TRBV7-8 TGTGCCAGCAGCTTTCGGACTAGCGGGGGGTCGGGGGCCCAGTACTTC CASSFRTSGGSGAQYF
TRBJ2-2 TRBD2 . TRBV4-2 TGTGCCAGCAGCCAAGCTCTAGCGGGAGGGTTTGGCGGGGAGCTGTTTTTT CASSQALAGGFGGELFF
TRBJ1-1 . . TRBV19 TGTGCCAGTAGTATAGATCCCCCAAACACTGAAGCTTTCTTT CASSIDPPNTEAFF
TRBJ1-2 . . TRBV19 TGTGCCAGTAGTATCGACAGCAACTATGGCTACACCTTC CASSIDSNYGYTF
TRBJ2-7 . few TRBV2 TGTGCCAGCAGTGAAAGCGGGTACGAGCAGTACTTC CASSESGYEQYF
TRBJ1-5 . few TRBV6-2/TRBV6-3 TGTGCCAGCAGTTATTCCTTCGGGGGTAGCAATCAGCCCCAGCATTTT CASSYSFGGSNQPQHF
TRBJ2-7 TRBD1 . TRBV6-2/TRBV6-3 TGTGCCAGCAGCGGCGCCGGACAGGACTCCTACGAGCAGTACTTC CASSGAGQDSYEQYF
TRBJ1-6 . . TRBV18 TGTGCCAGCTCATTACAGAATTCACCCCTCCACTTT CASSLQNSPLHF
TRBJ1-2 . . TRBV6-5 TGTGCCAGCAGTTCCGGGCCCGGGACAACCGACTATGGCTACACCTTC CASSSGPGTTDYGYTF
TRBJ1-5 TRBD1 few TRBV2 TGTGCCAGCAGTCCATGGACAGGGGGCAGTCAGCCCCAGCATTTT CASSPWTGGSQPQHF
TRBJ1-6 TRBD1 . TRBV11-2 TGTGCCAGCAGCCCTACACGACAGGGCGCCAATTCACCCCTCCACTTT CASSPTRQGANSPLHF
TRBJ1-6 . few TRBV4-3 TGCGCCAGCAGCCAAGATTACAAGATGTATAATTCACCCCTCCACTTT CASSQDYKMYNSPLHF
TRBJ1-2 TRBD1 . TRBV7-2 TGTGCCAGCAGCTTAGATCCCAGGGGGTATGGCTACACCTTC CASSLDPRGYGYTF
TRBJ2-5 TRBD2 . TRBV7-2 TGTGCCAGCAGCTTCCGCTTCGCGGGAGGGGGAGAGACCCAGTACTTC CASSFRFAGGGETQYF
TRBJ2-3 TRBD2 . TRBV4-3 TGCGCCAGCAGCCTCGGGGGGGCAGCAGATACGCAGTATTTT CASSLGGAADTQYF
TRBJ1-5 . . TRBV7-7 TGTGCCAGCAGCCCCCTGGGGGGTGGGACCCCCCTAAGGAGCAATCAGCCCCAGCATTTT CASSPLGGGTPLRSNQPQHF
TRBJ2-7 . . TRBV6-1 TGTGCCAGCAGTGAAACCGGAACAGGGCCCAGGGCGCACGAGCAGTACTTC CASSETGTGPRAHEQYF
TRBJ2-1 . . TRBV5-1 TGCGCCAGCAGCGTCTCCAGGGGACCCCATGAGCAGTTCTTC CASSVSRGPHEQFF
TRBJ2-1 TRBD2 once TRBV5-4 TGTGCCAGCAGCCTAGCGGGAGGAAATGAGCAGTTCTTC CASSLAGGNEQFF
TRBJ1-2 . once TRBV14 TGTGCCAGCAGCCAAGGAGGGCACGTTAACTATGGCTACACCTTC CASSQGGHVNYGYTF
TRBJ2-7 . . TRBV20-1 TGCAGTGCTAGTATTGGGAGTGTCCCTTACGAGCAGTACTTC CSASIGSVPYEQYF
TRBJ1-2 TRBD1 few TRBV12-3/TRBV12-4 TGTGCCAGCAGTTTCCGAGACAGGGCTTACACCTTC CASSFRDRAYTF
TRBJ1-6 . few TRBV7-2 TGTGCCAGCAGCCCGGTCCCCAATTCACCCCTCCACTTT CASSPVPNSPLHF
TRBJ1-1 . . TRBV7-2 TGTGCCAGCAAGGCTAGGGAGAGTGAAGCTTTCTTT CASKARESEAFF
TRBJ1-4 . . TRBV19 TGTGCCAGTAGGCATATCGGAACTAATGAAAAACTGTTTTTT CASRHIGTNEKLFF
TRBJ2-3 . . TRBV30 TGTGCCTGGCGGCAGGGCACAGATACGCAGTATTTT CAWRQGTDTQYF
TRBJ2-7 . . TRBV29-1 TGCAGCGTTGCGGTCAGGGAATTTGGCAACGAGCAGTACTTC CSVAVREFGNEQYF
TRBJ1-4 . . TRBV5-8 TGTGCCAGCAGCCCGGGACTCCGGGCCGAAAAACTGTTTTTT CASSPGLRAEKLFF